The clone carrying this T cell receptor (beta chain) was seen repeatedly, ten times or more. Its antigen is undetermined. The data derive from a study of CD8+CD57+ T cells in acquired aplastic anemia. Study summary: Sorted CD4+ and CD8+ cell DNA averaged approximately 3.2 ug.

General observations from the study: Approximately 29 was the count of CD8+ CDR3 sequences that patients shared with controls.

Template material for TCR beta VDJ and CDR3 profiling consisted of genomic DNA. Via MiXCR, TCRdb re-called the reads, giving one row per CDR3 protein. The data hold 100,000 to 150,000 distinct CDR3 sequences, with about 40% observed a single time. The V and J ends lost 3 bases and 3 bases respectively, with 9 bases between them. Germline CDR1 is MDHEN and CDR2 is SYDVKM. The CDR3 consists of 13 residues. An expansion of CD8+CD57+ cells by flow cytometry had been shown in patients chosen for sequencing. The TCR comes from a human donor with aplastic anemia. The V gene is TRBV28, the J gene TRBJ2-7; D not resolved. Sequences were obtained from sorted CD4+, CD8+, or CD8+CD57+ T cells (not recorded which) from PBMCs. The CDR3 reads CASSFGPLYEQYF. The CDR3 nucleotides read TGTGCCAGCAGTTTCGGACCCCTCTACGAGCAGTACTTC.